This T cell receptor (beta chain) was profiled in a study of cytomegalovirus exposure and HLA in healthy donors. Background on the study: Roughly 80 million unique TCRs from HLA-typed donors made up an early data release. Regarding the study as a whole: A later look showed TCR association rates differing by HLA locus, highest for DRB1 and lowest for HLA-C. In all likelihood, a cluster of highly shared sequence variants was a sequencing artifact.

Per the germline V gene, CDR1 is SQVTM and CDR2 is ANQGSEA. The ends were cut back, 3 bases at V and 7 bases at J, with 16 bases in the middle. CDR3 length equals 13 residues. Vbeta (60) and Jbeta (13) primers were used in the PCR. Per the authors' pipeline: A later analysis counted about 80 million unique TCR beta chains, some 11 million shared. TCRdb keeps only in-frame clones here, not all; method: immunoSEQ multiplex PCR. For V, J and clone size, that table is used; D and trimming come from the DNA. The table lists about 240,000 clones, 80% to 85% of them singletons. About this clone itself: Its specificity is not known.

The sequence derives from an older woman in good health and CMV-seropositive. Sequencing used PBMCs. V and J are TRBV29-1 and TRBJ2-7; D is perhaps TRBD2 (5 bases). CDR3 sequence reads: CSVDDIFSGEQYF. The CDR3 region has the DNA TGCAGCGTTGACGACATCTTCTCGGGGGAGCAGTACTTC.